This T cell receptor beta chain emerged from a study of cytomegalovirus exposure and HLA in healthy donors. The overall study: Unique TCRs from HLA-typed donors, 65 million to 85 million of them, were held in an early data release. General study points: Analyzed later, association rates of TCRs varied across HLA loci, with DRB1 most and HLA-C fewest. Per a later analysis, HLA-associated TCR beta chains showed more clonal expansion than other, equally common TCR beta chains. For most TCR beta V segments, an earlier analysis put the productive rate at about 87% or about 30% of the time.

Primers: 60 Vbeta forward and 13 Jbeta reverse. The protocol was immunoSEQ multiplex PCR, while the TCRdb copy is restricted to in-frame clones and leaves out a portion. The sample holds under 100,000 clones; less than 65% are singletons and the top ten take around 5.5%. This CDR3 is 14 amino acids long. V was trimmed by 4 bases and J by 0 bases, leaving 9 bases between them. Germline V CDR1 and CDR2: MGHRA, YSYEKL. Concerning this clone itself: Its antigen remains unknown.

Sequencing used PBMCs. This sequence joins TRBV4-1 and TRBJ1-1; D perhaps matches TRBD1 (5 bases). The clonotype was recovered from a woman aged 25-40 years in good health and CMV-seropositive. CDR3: CASSPDTMNTEAFF. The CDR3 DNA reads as TGCGCCAGCAGCCCGGACACAATGAACACTGAAGCTTTCTTT.